These 2 T cell receptor beta chains came from one sample sequenced in a study of post-analysis software for immune sequencing data (dated by TCRdb to about 2015). These receptors' targets are unknown. What the study reported, not specific to this receptor: Significantly higher frequencies in patients than in controls were found for about five TRBV segments, including TRBV5-6, TRBV5-1 and TRBV20-1.

Preparation of the library involved PCR. Sequenced on an Illumina HiSeq 2500. Unique molecular identifiers were incorporated into TCR beta cDNA libraries to reduce PCR and sequencing biases. TCRdb reworked the public reads: Q25 trimming with fastp, MiXCR clone assembly, productive beta chains retained. Rows are combined by CDR3 protein, so each entry shows the most common genes and DNA. Here the sample has approximately 690,000 distinct CDR3 sequences; around 64% occur a single time. In total, the top ten clones hold about 11% of the sample. Sample: blood. These receptor sequences come from a girl aged 2 to 9 with multiple sclerosis.

This rearrangement joins TRBV9 to TRBJ2-1, with D unresolved. In germline, CDR1 is SGDLS, CDR2 YYNGEE. The V end was cut by 0 bases, the J end by 2 bases, with 6 bases between. The CDR3 loop spans 14 amino acids. The CDR3 spells CASSVGGPYNEQFF. The CDR3 DNA sequence: TGTGCCAGCAGCGTAGGAGGCCCCTACAATGAGCAGTTCTTC.

For this clonotype: Sequence at one end of the junction differs from germline and may be a read error. The rearrangement uses TRBV2 and TRBJ2-1, with D possibly being TRBD2 (7 bases). Germline-derived CDR1 and CDR2 are SNHLY and FYNNEI. The CDR3 sequence is 15 residues long. CDR3 sequence (DNA): TGTGCCAGCAGTGAACGAGGGGGGGCCTACAATGGGCAGTTCTTC. Translating it yields CASSERGGAYNGQFF. Full variable domain (remainder filled in from reference TRBV2 and TRBJ2-1): EPEVTQTPSHQVTQMGQEVILRCVPISNHLYFYWYRQILGQKVEFLVSFYNNEISEKSEIFDDQFSVERPDGSNFTLKIRSTKLEDSAMYFCASSERGGAYNGQFFGPGTRLTVL.